Following are 18 T cell receptor beta chains from one sample sequenced in a study of T-cell memory formation after mild COVID-19. Each CDR3 protein is one row after TCRdb ran MiXCR on the 5' RACE reads. The sample has 250,000 to 300,000 distinct CDR3 sequences; approximately 16% are singletons. Sample: PBMCs or a T cell subset sorted from them (not recorded which). Receptor source: a man aged 18 to 30 who had mild COVID-19 (a few samples of this study predate the infection). Cell type and time point are not known.

The chain combines TRBV18 with TRBJ2-3; D unresolved. Trimming left V 2 bases short and J 4 bases short, with 13 bases between. The CDR3 has 15 residues. Germline CDR1 reads KGHSH; CDR2 reads LQKENI. CDR3 amino acids: CASSPWPSSADTQYF. The DNA of the CDR3 is TGTGCCAGCTCACCATGGCCCAGTTCGGCAGATACGCAGTATTTT.

This clonotype was counted between two and nine times. The chain joins TRBV29-1 to TRBJ2-5; tentative D call: TRBD1 (6 bases). CDR1 and CDR2 from the germline V gene are SQVTM and ANQGSEA. The CDR3 has 12 amino acids. V was trimmed by 4 bases and J by 1 base, leaving 7 bases between them. The CDR3 coding sequence is TGCAGCGTTGGCAGGGGCCAAGAGACCCAGTACTTC. This gives the protein CSVGRGQETQYF.

The CDR3 coding sequence is TGTGCCAGCAGCTTAGCCCAACGGAGCTATCATGGCTACACCTTC. Residues: CASSLAQRSYHGYTF. The chain employs TRBV7-8 and TRBJ1-2; D gene unclear. CDR1 and CDR2 from the germline V gene are SGHVS and FQNEAQ. The CDR3 is made up of 15 amino acids. The germline V and J ends were trimmed by 0 bases and 6 bases, with 14 bases remaining between them.

The chain is built from TRBV27 and TRBJ2-5; D possibly matches TRBD1 or TRBD2 (5 bases each). In germline, CDR1 is MNHEY, CDR2 SMNVEV (reference sequence). V lost 2 bases and J lost 5, with 9 bases in between. The CDR3 consists of 13 residues. CDR3 protein: CASSLLGTETQYF. The CDR3, as DNA: TGTGCCAGCAGTTTACTAGGGACGGAGACCCAGTACTTC.

This clonotype has more than one count but fewer than ten. The chain is built from TRBV9 and TRBJ2-3; 9 bases map to TRBD2. Germline trimming cut 3 bases from V and 2 bases from J; bases unmatched to any gene: 4. The CDR3 has 15 residues. Germline CDR1 reads SGDLS; CDR2 reads YYNGEE. The DNA of the CDR3 is TGTGCCAGCAGCGAGAGCGGGGGGTACACAGATACGCAGTATTTT. Translation gives CASSESGGYTDTQYF. Using reference TRBV9 and TRBJ2-3 for the parts outside the CDR3, the full variable domain is DSGVTQTPKHLITATGQRVTLRCSPRSGDLSVYWYQQSLDQGLQFLIQYYNGEERAKGNILERFSAQQFPDLHSELNLSSLELGDSALYFCASSESGGYTDTQYFGPGTRLTVL.

This chain joins TRBV4-1 and TRBJ1-1; no firm D call. V lost 1 base and J lost 0, with 15 bases in between. In germline, CDR1 is MGHRA, CDR2 YSYEKL. The CDR3 is made up of 17 amino acids. The DNA for the CDR3 is TGCGCCAGCAGCCAAGGTTTTGGCAGAGCAGTGAACACTGAAGCTTTCTTT. Translation: CASSQGFGRAVNTEAFF.

This clonotype was found many times. V gene TRBV7-6 combines with J gene TRBJ2-2; D remains ambiguous. From germline, CDR1 is SGHVS and CDR2 FNYEAQ. The CDR3 is 16 amino acids. V gave up 0 bases and J gave up 0 bases, with 8 bases separating them. CDR3 DNA: TGTGCCAGCAGCTTAGCCAGGCAGGCGAACACCGGGGAGCTGTTTTTT. This gives the protein CASSLARQANTGELFF. Drawing the rest from reference TRBV7-6 and TRBJ2-2, the complete variable domain is GAGVSQSPRYKVTKRGQDVALRCDPISGHVSLYWYRQALGQGPEFLTYFNYEAQQDKSGLPNDRFSAERPEGSISTLTIQRTEQRDSAMYRCASSLARQANTGELFFGEGSRLTVL.

The chain recombines TRBV9 with TRBJ2-7; no definite D call. The CDR3 spans 11 residues. Germline CDR1 reads SGDLS; CDR2 reads YYNGEE. The CDR3 nucleotides are TGTGCCAGCAGCCTGAGACCCGAGCGGTACGTC. Protein: CASSLRPERYV.

This clonotype was counted a few times. V usage is TRBV6-5 and J usage is TRBJ2-2, with D tentatively TRBD1 (7 bases). The CDR3 is made up of 17 amino acids. V lost 7 bases and J 5 bases, leaving 23 bases between the germline ends. The germline gives CDR1 MNHEY, CDR2 SVGAGI. The CDR3 sequence is CASTQRGDSLFTGELFF. The DNA of the CDR3 is TGTGCCAGCACCCAAAGGGGGGACAGTTTATTTACCGGGGAGCTGTTTTTT.

The chain links TRBV27 to TRBJ2-7, with a possible D match to TRBD2 (6 bases). The length of the CDR3 is 14 residues. The ends were cut back, 4 bases at V and 2 bases at J, with 12 bases in the middle. Germline CDR1 MNHEY, CDR2 SMNVEV (reference sequence). CDR3: CASSSAAGTYEQYV. The DNA for the CDR3 is TGTGCCAGCAGTTCCGCGGCGGGGACCTACGAGCAGTACGTC.

This clonotype has only a few counts. This chain uses TRBV3-1 with TRBJ1-6; D remains ambiguous. Germline V gene sequence: CDR1 LGHDT, CDR2 YNNKEL (reference sequence). The germline V and J ends were trimmed by 1 base and 11 bases, with 12 bases remaining between them. This CDR3 has 14 residues. CDR3 residues: CASSQGLVGTPLHF. CDR3 DNA: TGTGCCAGCAGCCAAGGCCTGGTGGGTACACCCCTCCACTTT.

This chain connects TRBV7-3 to TRBJ2-2, with 8 bases identical to TRBD1. This CDR3 is 14 amino acids long. Germline CDR1 and CDR2: SGHTA and FQGTGA. The J segment lost 3 bases and the V segment lost 6 bases, leaving 3 bases of the junction unmatched. CDR3 in DNA: TGTGCCAGCAGTCGACAGGGGTACACCGGGGAGCTGTTTTTT. Translated: CASSRQGYTGELFF. Full variable domain (remainder filled in from reference TRBV7-3 and TRBJ2-2): GAGVSQTPSNKVTEKGKYVELRCDPISGHTALYWYRQSLGQGPEFLIYFQGTGAADDSGLPNDRFFAVRPEGSVSTLKIQRTERGDSAVYLCASSRQGYTGELFFGEGSRLTVL.

This clonotype was seen a handful of times. The chain employs TRBV4-3 and TRBJ1-6; D is unresolved. Trimming pared 4 bases from V and 6 bases from J, leaving 13 bases between. This CDR3 is 15 amino acids long. Germline CDR1 is LGHNA and CDR2 is YSLEER. Written as DNA, the CDR3 is TGCGCCAGCAGCCCTGAGACACAGAGTAATTCACCCCTCCACTTT. Its translation is CASSPETQSNSPLHF.

Here the CDR3 DNA reads TGTGCCAGCAGTTACACAGACTACGAGCAGTACGTC. Translated: CASSYTDYEQYV. J is TRBJ2-7 and V is TRBV6-5; D not certain. The CDR3 contains 12 residues. V was shortened by 2 bases and J by 3 bases, with 5 bases between the two germline ends. The germline gives CDR1 MNHEY, CDR2 SVGAGI.

The rearrangement joins TRBV7-2 to TRBJ1-5; D is possibly TRBD1 (5 bases). The CDR3 runs 15 residues. Trimming removed 4 bases at V and 2 bases at J, with 12 bases between. Germline V gene data show CDR1 as SGHTA and CDR2 as FQGNSA. This CDR3 reads CASSWGLGGNQPQHF. CDR3 nucleotides: TGTGCCAGCAGCTGGGGTTTAGGGGGCAATCAGCCCCAGCATTTT.

This clonotype was recorded a few times. V is TRBV28 and J is TRBJ2-7; 7 bases fit TRBD1. CDR1 is MDHEN, CDR2 SYDVKM, per germline. V shed 6 bases, J shed 9 bases, and the junction held 8 bases outside the gene matches. The CDR3 is 12 residues long. The CDR3 loop is CASSTGVNGQYF. As DNA, the CDR3 is TGTGCCAGCAGCACAGGGGTTAATGGGCAGTACTTC.

The V gene is TRBV6-5, the J gene TRBJ2-7, with D possibly being TRBD1 (6 bases). The germline CDR1 and CDR2 sequences are MNHEY and SVGAGI. V was trimmed by 6 bases and J by 3 bases, leaving 21 bases between them. This CDR3 spans 16 amino acids. For the CDR3, the DNA is TGTGCCAGCAGCCCCATCACCGGGACATTCATCTACGAGCAGTACTTC. This gives the protein CASSPITGTFIYEQYF.

This clonotype was seen only a few times. The V and J genes are TRBV4-3 and TRBJ2-5, with D possibly being TRBD1 (6 bases). This CDR3 spans 15 amino acids. CDR1 LGHNA and CDR2 YSLEER come from the germline V gene. The V end lost 0 bases, the J end lost 5 bases, and 13 bases lay between the germline ends. The CDR3 region is CASSQETQGMETQYF. The CDR3 region has the DNA TGCGCCAGCAGCCAAGAGACCCAGGGGATGGAGACCCAGTACTTC.